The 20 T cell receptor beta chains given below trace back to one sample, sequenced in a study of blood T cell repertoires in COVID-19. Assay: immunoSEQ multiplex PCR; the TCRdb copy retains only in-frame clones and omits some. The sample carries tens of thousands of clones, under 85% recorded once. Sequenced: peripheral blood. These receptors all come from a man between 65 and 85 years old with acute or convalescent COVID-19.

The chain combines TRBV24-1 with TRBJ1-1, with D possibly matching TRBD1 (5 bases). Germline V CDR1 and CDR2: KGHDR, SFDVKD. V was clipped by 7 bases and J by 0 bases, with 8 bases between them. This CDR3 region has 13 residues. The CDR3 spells CATRTAMNTEAFF. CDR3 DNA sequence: TGTGCCACCAGGACAGCCATGAACACTGAAGCTTTCTTT.

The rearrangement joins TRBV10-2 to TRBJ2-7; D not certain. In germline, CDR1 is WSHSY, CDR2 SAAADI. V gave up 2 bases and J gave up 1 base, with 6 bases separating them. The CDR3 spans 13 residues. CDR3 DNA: TGCGCCAGCAGTGAGACAGAATCCTACGAGCAGTACTTC. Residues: CASSETESYEQYF.

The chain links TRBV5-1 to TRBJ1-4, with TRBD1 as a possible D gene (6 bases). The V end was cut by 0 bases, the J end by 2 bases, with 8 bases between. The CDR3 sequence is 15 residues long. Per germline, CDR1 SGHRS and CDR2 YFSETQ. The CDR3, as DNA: TGCGCCAGCAGCTTGGGAGGACAGACTAATGAAAAACTGTTTTTT. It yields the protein CASSLGGQTNEKLFF.

As DNA, the CDR3 is TGCAGCGTCTCCGCCAGGGGGCGGTGGGAGACCCAGTACTTC. Protein sequence: CSVSARGRWETQYF. This sequence joins TRBV29-1 and TRBJ2-5, with 8 bases identical to TRBD1. Germline trimming cut 6 bases from V and 5 bases from J; bases unmatched to any gene: 11. The CDR3 is 14 amino acids. The germline V gene encodes CDR1 SQVTM and CDR2 ANQGSEA.

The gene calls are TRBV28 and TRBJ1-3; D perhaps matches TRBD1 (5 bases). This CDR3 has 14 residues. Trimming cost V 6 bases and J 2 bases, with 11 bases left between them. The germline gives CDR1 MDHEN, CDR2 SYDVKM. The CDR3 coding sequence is TGTGCCAGCAGGCCAGGGAACACTGGAAACACCATATATTTT. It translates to CASRPGNTGNTIYF. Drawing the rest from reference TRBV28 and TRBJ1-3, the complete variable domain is DVKVTQSSRYLVKRTGEKVFLECVQDMDHENMFWYRQDPGLGLRLIYFSYDVKMKEKGDIPEGYSVSREKKERFSLILESASTNQTSMYLCASRPGNTGNTIYFGEGSWLTVV.

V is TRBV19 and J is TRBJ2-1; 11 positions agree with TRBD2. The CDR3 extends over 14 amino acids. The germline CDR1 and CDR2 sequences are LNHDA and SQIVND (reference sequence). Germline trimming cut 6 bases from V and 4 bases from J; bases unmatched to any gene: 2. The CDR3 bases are TGTGCCAGTAGGGGGACTAGCGGATACAATGAGCAGTTCTTC. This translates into CASRGTSGYNEQFF.

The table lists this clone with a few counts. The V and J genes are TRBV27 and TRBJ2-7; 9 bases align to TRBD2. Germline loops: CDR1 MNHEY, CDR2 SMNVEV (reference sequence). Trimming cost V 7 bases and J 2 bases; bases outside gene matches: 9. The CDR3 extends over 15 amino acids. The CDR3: CASKVGTSRAYEQYF. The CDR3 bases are TGTGCCAGCAAAGTCGGGACTAGCCGCGCCTACGAGCAGTACTTC.

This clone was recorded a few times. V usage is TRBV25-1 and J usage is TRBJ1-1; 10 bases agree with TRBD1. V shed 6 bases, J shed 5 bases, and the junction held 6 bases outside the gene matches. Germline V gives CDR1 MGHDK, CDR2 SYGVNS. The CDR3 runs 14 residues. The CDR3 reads CASRRTGGETEAFF. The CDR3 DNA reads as TGTGCCAGCAGACGGACAGGGGGGGAAACTGAAGCTTTCTTT. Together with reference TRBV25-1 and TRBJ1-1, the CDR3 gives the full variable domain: EADIYQTPRYLVIGTGKKITLECSQTMGHDKMYWYQQDPGMELHLIHYSYGVNSTEKGDLSSESTVSRIRTEHFPLTLESARPSHTSQYLCASRRTGGETEAFFGQGTRLTVV.

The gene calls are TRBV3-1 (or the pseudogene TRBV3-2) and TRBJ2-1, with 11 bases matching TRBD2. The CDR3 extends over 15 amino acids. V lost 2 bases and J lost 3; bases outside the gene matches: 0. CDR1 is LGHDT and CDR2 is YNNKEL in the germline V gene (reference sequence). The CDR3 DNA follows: TGTGCCAGCAGCCAAACTAGCGGGAGCTACAATGAGCAGTTCTTC. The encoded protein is CASSQTSGSYNEQFF.

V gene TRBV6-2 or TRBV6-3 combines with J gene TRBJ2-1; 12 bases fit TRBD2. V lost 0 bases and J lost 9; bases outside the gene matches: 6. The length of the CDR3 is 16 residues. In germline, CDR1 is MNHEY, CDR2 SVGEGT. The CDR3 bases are TGTGCCAGCAGTTACTCGGCTAGCGGGAGGGCTTCTGAGCAGTTCTTC. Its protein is CASSYSASGRASEQFF.

The CDR3 nucleotides read TGTGCCAGCAGCCCTACTATACAGACTAGCAGGGAGACCCAGTACTTC. Residues: CASSPTIQTSRETQYF. This sequence joins TRBV7-8 and TRBJ2-5; TRBD2 matches 7 bases. The CDR3 totals 16 residues. With 5 bases clipped from V and 5 bases from J, the junction kept 14 bases outside the gene matches. The V gene's germline CDR1 is SGHVS and CDR2 FQNEAQ.

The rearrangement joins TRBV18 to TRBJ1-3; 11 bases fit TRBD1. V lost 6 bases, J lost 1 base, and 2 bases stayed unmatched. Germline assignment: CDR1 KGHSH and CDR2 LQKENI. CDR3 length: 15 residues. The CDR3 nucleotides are TGTGCCAGCTCCGGGACAGGGGGATCTGGAAACACCATATATTTT. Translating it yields CASSGTGGSGNTIYF.

The CDR3 loop reads CATSTGEGLTGELFF. DNA of the CDR3: TGTGCCACCAGTACGGGGGAGGGCCTCACCGGGGAGCTGTTTTTT. This chain joins TRBV24-1 and TRBJ2-2, with 7 bases matching TRBD2. Germline trimming cut 6 bases from V and 4 bases from J; bases unmatched to any gene: 7. The CDR3 extends over 15 amino acids. Per the germline V gene, CDR1 is KGHDR and CDR2 is SFDVKD.

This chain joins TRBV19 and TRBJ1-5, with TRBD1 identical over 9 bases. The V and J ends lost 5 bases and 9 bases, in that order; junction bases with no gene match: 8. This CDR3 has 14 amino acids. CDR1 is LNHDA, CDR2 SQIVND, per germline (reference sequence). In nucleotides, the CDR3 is TGTGCCAGTAGTCTACAGGGGGCAGGGAGGCCCCAGCATTTT. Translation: CASSLQGAGRPQHF.

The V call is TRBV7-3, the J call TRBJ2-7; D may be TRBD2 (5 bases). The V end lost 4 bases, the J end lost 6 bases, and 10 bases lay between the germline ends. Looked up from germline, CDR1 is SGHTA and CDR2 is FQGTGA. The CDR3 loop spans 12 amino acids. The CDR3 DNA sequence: TGTGCCAGCAGCTCGGGGAGACGCGAGCAGTACTTC. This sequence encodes CASSSGRREQYF.

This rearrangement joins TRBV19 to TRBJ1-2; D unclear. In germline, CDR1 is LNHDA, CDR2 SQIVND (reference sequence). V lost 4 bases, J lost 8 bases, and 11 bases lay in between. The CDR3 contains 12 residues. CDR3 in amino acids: CASSNRAYGYTF. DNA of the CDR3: TGTGCCAGTAGTAATAGAGCCTACGGCTACACCTTC.

The CDR3 here is CASSSQETQYF. For the CDR3, the DNA is TGTGCCAGTAGCTCCCAAGAGACCCAGTACTTC. The V gene is TRBV19, the J gene TRBJ2-5; D unresolved. V lost 6 bases, J lost 1 base, and 3 bases lay in between. This CDR3 region has 11 residues. Germline V gives CDR1 LNHDA, CDR2 SQIVND (reference sequence).

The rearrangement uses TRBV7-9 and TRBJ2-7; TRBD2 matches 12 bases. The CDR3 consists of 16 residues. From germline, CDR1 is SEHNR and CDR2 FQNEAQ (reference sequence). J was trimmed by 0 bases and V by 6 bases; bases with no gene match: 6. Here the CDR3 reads CASSSPLAGGSYEQYF. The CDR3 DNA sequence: TGTGCCAGCAGTTCTCCACTAGCGGGAGGCTCCTACGAGCAGTACTTC.

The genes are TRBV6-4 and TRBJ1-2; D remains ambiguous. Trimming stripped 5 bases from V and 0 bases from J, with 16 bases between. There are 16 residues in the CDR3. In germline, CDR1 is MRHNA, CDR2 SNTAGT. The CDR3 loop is CASSPGGSLANYGYTF. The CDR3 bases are TGTGCCAGCAGTCCCGGAGGCTCTTTAGCTAACTATGGCTACACCTTC.

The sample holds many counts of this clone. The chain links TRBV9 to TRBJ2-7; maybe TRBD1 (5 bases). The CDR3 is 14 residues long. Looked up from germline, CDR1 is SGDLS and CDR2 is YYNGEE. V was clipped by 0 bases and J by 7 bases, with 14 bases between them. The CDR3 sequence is CASSVEGRWGEQYF. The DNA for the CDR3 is TGTGCCAGCAGCGTAGAGGGGCGCTGGGGAGAGCAGTACTTC.